The T cell receptor (beta chain) described here comes from a study of cytomegalovirus exposure and HLA in healthy donors. Trimming took 7 bases from V and 3 from J, leaving 10 bases between them. Germline V gives CDR1 SGHRS, CDR2 YFSETQ. CDR3 length equals 13 residues. Study results and caveats: TRBV6-2, TRBV6-3 and other indistinguishable V segments were excluded. A later analysis linked a missense DCLRE1C variant to TCR beta V- and J-gene trimming.

13 Jbeta primers and 60 Vbeta primers were used for the PCR. Some clones are missing from TCRdb's copy, which holds only in-frame ones; the method was immunoSEQ multiplex PCR. The table lists under 200,000 clones, around 83% of them singletons. A remark on this clone: What it binds is unknown.

The chain employs TRBV5-1 and TRBJ2-2; D unclear. The sequenced sample was PBMCs. The receptor comes from a woman between 18 and 30 years old in good health and CMV-seronegative. Written as DNA, the CDR3 is TGCGCCAGCCGTCCCAGTGACACCGGGGAGCTGTTTTTT. It specifies CASRPSDTGELFF.